This TCR beta chain emerged from a study of blood T cells in healthy people across ages. The CDR3 consists of 12 residues. V gave up 6 bases and J gave up 1 base, with 9 bases separating them. Germline V gene lookup returns CDR1 SQVTM and CDR2 ANQGSEA. The authors ran a second PCR of about 6 to 12 cycles using a sample-barcoded 5' primer and a J-beta primer mix. TCRdb re-called the 5' RACE reads through MiXCR, storing one row per CDR3 protein. The data contain around 1,600,000 distinct CDR3 sequences, roughly 43% of them singletons. The sample taken for sequencing was blood. This rearrangement joins TRBV29-1 to TRBJ1-1, with a weak D call TRBD1 (5 bases). The TCR sequence derives from a woman in her late teens or twenties in good health. The CDR3, as DNA: TGCAGCGTCCACGGGGCGAACACTGAAGCTTTCTTT. It is translated as CSVHGANTEAFF.